A single sample gave rise to the 19 T cell receptor beta chains below, sequenced in a study of CD8+CD57+ T cells in acquired aplastic anemia. The use of genomic DNA as template underpinned the TCR beta VDJ and CDR3 profiling. Each CDR3 protein gets one entry after TCRdb re-called the reads with MiXCR. The table has fewer than 200,000 distinct CDR3 sequences, approximately 44% seen once. Sequences were obtained from sorted CD4+, CD8+, or CD8+CD57+ T cells (not recorded which) from PBMCs. These receptors originate from a human donor in good health.

This chain links TRBV10-3 with TRBJ2-5; maybe TRBD1 (5 bases). This CDR3 contains 16 residues. Germline V gene lookup returns CDR1 ENHRY and CDR2 SYGVKD. Trimming cost V 0 bases and J 2 bases, with 13 bases left between them. Here the CDR3 reads CAISESDFREQETQYF. The CDR3 coding sequence is TGTGCCATCAGTGAGTCAGACTTCAGGGAACAAGAGACCCAGTACTTC.

The chain links TRBV10-3 to TRBJ2-1; D unresolved. This CDR3 has 13 amino acids. Trimming pared 0 bases from V and 9 bases from J, leaving 9 bases between. CDR1 is ENHRY and CDR2 is SYGVKD in the germline V gene. CDR3: CAISESNGIEQFF. CDR3 coding DNA: TGTGCCATCAGTGAGTCGAACGGTATTGAGCAGTTCTTC.

This clonotype was seen a single time. The chain employs TRBV29-1 and TRBJ1-1, with TRBD1 matching 7 bases. Trimming took 3 bases from V and 1 from J; bases not matched to a gene: 8. Germline CDR1 is SQVTM and CDR2 is ANQGSEA. The length of the CDR3 is 15 residues. The CDR3 protein is CSVDWSGQQNTEAFF. CDR3 DNA: TGCAGCGTTGATTGGTCGGGACAGCAGAACACTGAAGCTTTCTTT.

DNA for the CDR3: TGTGCCATCAGTGAGAAAACAGGGTCGTGGACTAGTTCCTACGAGCAGTACTTC. Translating gives CAISEKTGSWTSSYEQYF. The chain recombines TRBV10-3 with TRBJ2-7, with D tentatively TRBD2 (7 bases). CDR3 length: 18 residues. Germline values: CDR1 ENHRY, CDR2 SYGVKD. The V end was cut by 2 bases, the J end by 1 base, with 21 bases between.

Details on this clonotype: The junction departs from germline at one end; a sequencing error may be responsible. This sequence joins TRBV15 and TRBJ1-1; D is unresolved. Germline V gene sequence: CDR1 LNHNV, CDR2 YYDKDF (reference sequence). CDR3 length: 14 amino acids. CDR3 bases: TGTGCCGCCAGCACCGGTTTACAGAACACTGAAGCTCTCTTT. It is translated as CAASTGLQNTEALF.

The chain has TRBV5-4 and TRBJ1-2, with a tentative D call TRBD1 (5 bases). V was shortened by 0 bases and J by 2 bases, with 11 bases between the two germline ends. This CDR3 is built from 15 residues. Germline V lookup: CDR1 SGHNT, CDR2 YYREEE (reference sequence). CDR3 coding DNA: TGTGCCAGCAGCTTGGGGGGGGGAGGAAACTATGGCTACACCTTC. This encodes CASSLGGGGNYGYTF. Looking up the rest from reference TRBV5-4 and TRBJ1-2 gives the full variable domain: ETGVTQSPTHLIKTRGQQVTLRCSSQSGHNTVSWYQQALGQGPQFIFQYYREEENGRGNFPPRFSGLQFPNYSSELNVNALELDDSALYLCASSLGGGGNYGYTFGSGTRLTVV.

This clonotype was seen ten or more times. The chain's CDR3 is CASRPGQGKDEQYF. As DNA, the CDR3 is TGTGCCAGCAGACCCGGACAGGGGAAGGACGAGCAGTACTTC. This chain connects TRBV6-1 to TRBJ2-7; TRBD1 aligns across 9 bases. V dropped 6 bases and J dropped 5; count of bases not matched to a gene: 8. The CDR3 sequence is 14 residues long. Germline V lookup: CDR1 MNHNS, CDR2 SASEGT.

This clonotype was picked up many times. The chain carries TRBV7-9 and TRBJ2-5; no definite D call. The CDR3 contains 15 residues. Trimming stripped 5 bases from V and 0 bases from J, with 13 bases between. Germline V gene sequence: CDR1 SEHNR, CDR2 FQNEAQ (reference sequence). The CDR3 nucleotides are TGTGCCAGCAGCGATCGTTTGGGTTACCAAGAGACCCAGTACTTC. Amino acid sequence: CASSDRLGYQETQYF. Full variable domain (rest looked up from reference TRBV7-9 and TRBJ2-5): DTGVSQNPRHKITKRGQNVTFRCDPISEHNRLYWYRQTLGQGPEFLTYFQNEAQLEKSRLLSDRFSAERPKGSFSTLEIQRTEQGDSAMYLCASSDRLGYQETQYFGPGTRLLVL.

For this clonotype: One end of the junction varies from germline; a read error may be responsible. The chain has TRBV20-1 and TRBJ1-1; tentatively, D is TRBD1 (5 bases). Germline V gene lookup returns CDR1 DFQATT and CDR2 SNEGSKA (reference sequence). The length of the CDR3 is 11 residues. CDR3: CSASDGTLLLF. Written as DNA, the CDR3 is TGCAGTGCTAGCGACGGGACCTTACTACTATTT.

In its sample, this clonotype was seen many times. The CDR3 sequence: CASGVGNSPLHF. The CDR3 coding sequence is TGTGCCAGCGGGGTTGGTAATTCACCCCTCCACTTT. This rearrangement joins TRBV2 to TRBJ1-6; D gene uncertain. V was clipped by 8 bases and J by 6 bases, with 8 bases between them. Germline CDR1 and CDR2: SNHLY and FYNNEI. The CDR3 runs 12 residues.

The V and J genes are TRBV2 and TRBJ1-5; D is unclear. This CDR3 region has 12 residues. From germline, CDR1 is SNHLY and CDR2 FYNNEI. V lost 10 bases and J 2 bases, leaving 9 bases between the germline ends. DNA for the CDR3: TGTGCCACCCGAGAGGGCAATCAGCCCCAGCATTTT. This sequence encodes CATREGNQPQHF. Full variable domain (remainder filled in from reference TRBV2 and TRBJ1-5): EPEVTQTPSHQVTQMGQEVILRCVPISNHLYFYWYRQILGQKVEFLVSFYNNEISEKSEIFDDQFSVERPDGSNFTLKIRSTKLEDSAMYFCATREGNQPQHFGDGTRLSIL.

This clonotype has ten or more counts. V usage is TRBV24-1 and J usage is TRBJ1-1, with TRBD1 identical over 8 bases. The CDR3 is 15 amino acids. Looked up from germline, CDR1 is KGHDR and CDR2 is SFDVKD. Trimming took 3 bases from V and 7 from J; bases not matched to a gene: 9. The CDR3 DNA is TGTGCCACCAGTGATACTAGGACAGGGCATCATGAAGCTTTCTTT. Translated: CATSDTRTGHHEAFF.

This clonotype was seen repeatedly, ten times or more. The gene calls are TRBV7-9 and TRBJ2-1; weak D call: TRBD2 (6 bases). This CDR3 has 16 residues. V lost 5 bases and J lost 0, with 14 bases in between. Germline loops: CDR1 SEHNR, CDR2 FQNEAQ (reference sequence). CDR3 sequence: CASSGSGRGSYNEQFF. The CDR3 DNA is TGTGCCAGCAGCGGAAGCGGGCGGGGCTCCTACAATGAGCAGTTCTTC.

At least ten counts were recorded for this clonotype. The genes are TRBV6-6 and TRBJ1-2, with D tentatively TRBD1 (6 bases). Trimming pared 4 bases from V and 1 base from J, leaving 13 bases between. The CDR3 extends over 15 amino acids. The germline V gene has CDR1 MNHNY and CDR2 SVGAGI (reference sequence). The CDR3: CASSSLGGGNYGYTF. DNA for the CDR3: TGTGCCAGCAGTTCCCTAGGGGGAGGTAACTATGGCTACACCTTC.

This chain joins TRBV2 and TRBJ2-7, with 8 bases identical to TRBD1. In germline, CDR1 is SNHLY, CDR2 FYNNEI. The CDR3 sequence is 13 residues long. J was trimmed by 3 bases and V by 6 bases; bases with no gene match: 4. CDR3 sequence: CASRITGGYEQYF. CDR3 nucleotide sequence: TGTGCCAGCAGAATCACAGGGGGCTACGAGCAGTACTTC.

J is TRBJ2-2 and V is TRBV6-7; TRBD1 aligns across 10 bases. TRBV6-7 has ORF status, its function being uncertain. Germline trimming cut 4 bases from V and 1 base from J; bases unmatched to any gene: 12. The CDR3 runs 19 residues. The CDR3 DNA reads TGTGCCAGCAGTTCCCGGGACAGGGGCATATTAGGGAACACCGGGGAGCTGTTTTTT. Protein: CASSSRDRGILGNTGELFF.

This clonotype was observed at least ten times. This rearrangement joins TRBV13 to TRBJ1-2; 10 bases map to TRBD1. V lost 5 bases and J lost 5; bases outside the gene matches: 5. Looked up from germline, CDR1 is PRHDT and CDR2 is FYEKMQ (reference sequence). CDR3 length: 14 amino acids. CDR3 residues: CASSRQGAGYGYTF. The CDR3 DNA follows: TGTGCCAGCAGCCGACAGGGGGCGGGTTATGGCTACACCTTC.

This clonotype appeared many times. V gene TRBV25-1 combines with J gene TRBJ2-1, with 7 bases matching TRBD1. Germline lookup yields CDR1 MGHDK and CDR2 SYGVNS. CDR3 length equals 14 residues. J gave up 9 bases and V 5 bases, and 10 bases lay outside the gene matches. The CDR3 DNA is TGTGCCAGCAGTTACCGGGACAGTTTCAGTGAGCAGTTCTTC. Translated: CASSYRDSFSEQFF.

This clonotype was seen more than once but under ten times. A much larger clonotype is one base distant, so this may be a read error. The genes are TRBV5-5 and TRBJ2-3, with D unclear. The CDR3 spans 15 residues. V dropped 4 bases and J dropped 0 bases, with 12 bases sitting between them. Germline-derived CDR1 and CDR2 are SGHKS and YYEKEE (reference sequence). In nucleotides, the CDR3 is TGTGCCAGCAGCGCGACGGTGGCTAGCACAGATACGCAGTATTTT. Its protein product is CASSATVASTDTQYF. Based on the CDR3 plus reference TRBV5-5 and TRBJ2-3, the full variable domain is DAGVTQSPTHLIKTRGQQVTLRCSPISGHKSVSWYQQVLGQGPQFIFQYYEKEERGRGNFPDRFSARQFPNYSSELNVNALLLGDSALYLCASSATVASTDTQYFGPGTRLTVL.